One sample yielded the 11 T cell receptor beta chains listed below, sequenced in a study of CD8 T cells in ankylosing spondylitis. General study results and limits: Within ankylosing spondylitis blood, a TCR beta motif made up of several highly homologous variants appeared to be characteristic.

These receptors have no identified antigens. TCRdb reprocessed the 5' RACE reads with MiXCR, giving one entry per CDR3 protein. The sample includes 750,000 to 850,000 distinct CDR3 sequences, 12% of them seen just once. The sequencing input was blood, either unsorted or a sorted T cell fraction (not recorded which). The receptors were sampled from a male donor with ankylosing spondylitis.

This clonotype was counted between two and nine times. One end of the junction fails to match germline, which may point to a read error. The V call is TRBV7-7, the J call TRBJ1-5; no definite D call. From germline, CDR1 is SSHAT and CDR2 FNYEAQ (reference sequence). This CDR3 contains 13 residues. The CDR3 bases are TGTGCTAGCAGCCCTACACCGGTGGGGCCCCAGCATTTT. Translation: CASSPTPVGPQHF.

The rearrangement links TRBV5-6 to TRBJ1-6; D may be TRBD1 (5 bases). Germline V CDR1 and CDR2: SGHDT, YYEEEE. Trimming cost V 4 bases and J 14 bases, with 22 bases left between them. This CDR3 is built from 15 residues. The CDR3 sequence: CASSRTGGEDSALHF. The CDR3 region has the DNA TGTGCCAGCAGCCGGACCGGGGGTGAGGATTCGGCCCTCCACTTT.

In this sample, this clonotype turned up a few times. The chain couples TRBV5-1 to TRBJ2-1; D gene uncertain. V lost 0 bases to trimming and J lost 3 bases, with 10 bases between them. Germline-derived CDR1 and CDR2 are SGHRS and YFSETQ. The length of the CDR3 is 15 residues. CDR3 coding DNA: TGCGCCAGCAGCTTGGGTAGTCCCCTCTACAATGAGCAGTTCTTC. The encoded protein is CASSLGSPLYNEQFF. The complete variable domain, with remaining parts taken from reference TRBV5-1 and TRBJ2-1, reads KAGVTQTPRYLIKTRGQQVTLSCSPISGHRSVSWYQQTPGQGLQFLFEYFSETQRNKGNFPGRFSGRQFSNSRSEMNVSTLELGDSALYLCASSLGSPLYNEQFFGPGTRLTVL.

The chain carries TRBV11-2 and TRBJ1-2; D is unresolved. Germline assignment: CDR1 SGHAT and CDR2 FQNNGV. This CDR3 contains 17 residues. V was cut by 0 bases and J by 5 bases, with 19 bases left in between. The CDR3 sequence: CASSLDEVWQVAYGYTF. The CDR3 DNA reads TGTGCCAGCAGCTTAGATGAGGTTTGGCAGGTCGCTTATGGCTACACCTTC.

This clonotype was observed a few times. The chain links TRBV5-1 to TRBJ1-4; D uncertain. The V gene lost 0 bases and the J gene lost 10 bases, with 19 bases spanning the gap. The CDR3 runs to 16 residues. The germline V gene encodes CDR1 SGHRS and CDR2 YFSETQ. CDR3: CASSLAGNIWGRKLFF. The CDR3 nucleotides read TGCGCCAGCAGCTTGGCCGGGAACATCTGGGGAAGAAAACTGTTTTTT.

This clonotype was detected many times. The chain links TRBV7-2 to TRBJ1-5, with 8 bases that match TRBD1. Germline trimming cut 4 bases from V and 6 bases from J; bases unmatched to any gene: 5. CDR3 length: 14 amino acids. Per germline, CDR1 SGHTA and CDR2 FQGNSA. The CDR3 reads CASSYGQGGQPQHF. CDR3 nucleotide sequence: TGTGCCAGCAGCTACGGACAGGGTGGTCAGCCCCAGCATTTT. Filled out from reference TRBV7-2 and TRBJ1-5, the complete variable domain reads GAGVSQSPSNKVTEKGKDVELRCDPISGHTALYWYRQSLGQGLEFLIYFQGNSAPDKSGLPSDRFSAERTGGSVSTLTIQRTQQEDSAVYLCASSYGQGGQPQHFGDGTRLSIL.

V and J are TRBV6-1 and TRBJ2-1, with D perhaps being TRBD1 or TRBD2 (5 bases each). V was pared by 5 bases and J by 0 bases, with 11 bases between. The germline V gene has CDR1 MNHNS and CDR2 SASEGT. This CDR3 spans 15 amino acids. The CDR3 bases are TGTGCCAGCAGTACCGGGGCTGCCTCCTACAATGAGCAGTTCTTC. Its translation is CASSTGAASYNEQFF.

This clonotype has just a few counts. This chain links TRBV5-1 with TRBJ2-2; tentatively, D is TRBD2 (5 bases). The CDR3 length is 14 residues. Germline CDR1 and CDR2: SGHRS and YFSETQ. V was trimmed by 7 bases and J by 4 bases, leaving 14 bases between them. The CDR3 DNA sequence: TGCGCCAGCGCCCATGAGGGTCGCACCGGGGAGCTGTTTTTT. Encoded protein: CASAHEGRTGELFF.

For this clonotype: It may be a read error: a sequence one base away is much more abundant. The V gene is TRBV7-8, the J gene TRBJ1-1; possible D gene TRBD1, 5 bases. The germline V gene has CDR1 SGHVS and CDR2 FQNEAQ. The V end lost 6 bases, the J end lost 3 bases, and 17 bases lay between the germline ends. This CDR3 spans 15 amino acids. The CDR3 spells CASRFLGQGDTEAFF. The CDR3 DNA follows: TGTGCCAGCAGATTCCTCGGGCAGGGTGACACTGAAGCTTTCTTT.

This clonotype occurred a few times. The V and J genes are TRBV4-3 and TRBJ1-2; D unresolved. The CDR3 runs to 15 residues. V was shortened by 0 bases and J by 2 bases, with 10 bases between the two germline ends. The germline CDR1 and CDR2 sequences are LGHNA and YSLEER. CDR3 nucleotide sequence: TGCGCCAGCAGCCAAGATGATGCAGGAAACTATGGCTACACCTTC. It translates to CASSQDDAGNYGYTF.

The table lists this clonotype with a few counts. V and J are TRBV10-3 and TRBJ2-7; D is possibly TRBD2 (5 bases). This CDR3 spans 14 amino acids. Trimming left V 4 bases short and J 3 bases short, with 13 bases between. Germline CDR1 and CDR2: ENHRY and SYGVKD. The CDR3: CAISAAGGIYEQYF. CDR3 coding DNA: TGTGCCATCAGTGCGGCGGGCGGAATCTACGAGCAGTACTTC.